The 7 T cell receptor beta chains below all came from one sample that was sequenced in a study of T cell responses to AZD1222 COVID-19 vaccine. Profiled with immunoSEQ multiplex PCR; TCRdb holds only in-frame clones, not every one. The top ten hold less than 25% of the sample, which has about 67,000 clones, around 80% seen once. Sequencing used peripheral blood, obtained on day 0 of AZD1222 vaccination. These receptors came from an adult in good health.

This clone occurred a few times. This sample also contains other DNA sequences that code for the same CDR3. The chain combines TRBV30 with TRBJ1-5; a possible D gene is TRBD1 (6 bases). CDR1 and CDR2 from the germline V gene are GTSNPN and SVGIG (reference sequence). The CDR3 has 13 amino acids. V gave up 1 base and J gave up 2 bases, with 6 bases separating them. The DNA of the CDR3 is TGTGCCTGGAGTGGACAGGGCAATCAGCCCCAGCATTTT. Its translation is CAWSGQGNQPQHF.

This chain joins TRBV30 and TRBJ2-3; 11 bases align to TRBD2. Germline V gene data show CDR1 as GTSNPN and CDR2 as SVGIG (reference sequence). The CDR3 length is 16 residues. Trimming at V came to 3 bases and at J to 3 bases, leaving 8 bases not matched to a gene. Written as DNA, the CDR3 is TGTGCCTGGAGCAAGGGGCTAGCGGGAGGAACAGATACGCAGTATTTT. It is translated as CAWSKGLAGGTDTQYF.

The rearrangement joins TRBV28 to TRBJ1-3; D possibly corresponds to TRBD1 (5 bases). The V end was cut by 5 bases, the J end by 3 bases, with 11 bases between. This CDR3 has 14 residues. CDR1 is MDHEN, CDR2 SYDVKM, per germline. CDR3 DNA sequence: TGTGCCAGCAGTAGATCAGGGATTGGAAACACCATATATTTT. It codes for CASSRSGIGNTIYF.

This sequence joins TRBV5-1 and TRBJ2-1; TRBD2 aligns across 8 bases. CDR1 SGHRS and CDR2 YFSETQ come from the germline V gene. V shed 6 bases and J 9 bases; nucleotides not matched to a gene: 11. The CDR3 covers 14 residues. The CDR3 loop reads CASTVAPREGEQFF. The CDR3 coding sequence is TGCGCCAGCACGGTCGCCCCACGGGAGGGTGAGCAGTTCTTC.

The V and J genes are TRBV7-6 and TRBJ2-7; D not resolved. The CDR3 has 13 amino acids. Germline CDR1 and CDR2: SGHVS and FNYEAQ. The V gene lost 2 bases and the J gene lost 4 bases, with 9 bases spanning the gap. In DNA form, the CDR3 reads TGTGCCAGCAGCTTATCCCAACAATACGAGCAGTACTTC. As protein: CASSLSQQYEQYF. Complete variable domain (other parts from reference TRBV7-6 and TRBJ2-7): GAGVSQSPRYKVTKRGQDVALRCDPISGHVSLYWYRQALGQGPEFLTYFNYEAQQDKSGLPNDRFSAERPEGSISTLTIQRTEQRDSAMYRCASSLSQQYEQYFGPGTRLTVT.

The rearrangement links TRBV7-9 to TRBJ1-4; TRBD1 is a possible D gene (5 bases). Germline lookup yields CDR1 SEHNR and CDR2 FQNEAQ (reference sequence). CDR3 length: 14 residues. Trimming took off 0 bases at V and 8 bases at J, with 10 bases between the two ends. DNA for the CDR3: TGTGCCAGCAGCTTAGCGCTAGGGGAAGAAAAACTGTTTTTT. Its translation is CASSLALGEEKLFF.

The chain employs TRBV11-3 and TRBJ1-4; no firm D call. The length of the CDR3 is 13 residues. Trimming shortened V by 2 bases and J by 7 bases, and 8 bases separated the two germline ends. Germline V gene data show CDR1 as SGHNT and CDR2 as YENEEA. The CDR3 nucleotides read TGTGCCAGCAGCTTAATGGGTAGTGAAAAACTGTTTTTT. Protein product: CASSLMGSEKLFF.